This TCR beta chain was sequenced in a study of beta chain features in type 1 diabetes. Reverse transcribing all isolated RNA meant expressed TCRB transcripts were sequenced. TCRdb keeps only in-frame clones here, not all; method: immunoSEQ multiplex PCR. The sample yields approximately 150,000 clones, less than 11% seen once. CDR3 length: 15 amino acids. V lost 0 bases, J lost 0 bases, and 9 bases lay in between. Per germline, CDR1 GTSNPN and CDR2 SVGIG (reference sequence). What was sequenced was naive CD4+ T cells from blood. The rearrangement uses TRBV30 and TRBJ1-5, with TRBD1 as a possible D gene (5 bases). The clonotype was recovered from a man aged 18 to 35 in good health. CDR3 region: CAWSVGQYSNQPQHF. In nucleotides, the CDR3 is TGTGCCTGGAGTGTGGGGCAGTATAGCAATCAGCCCCAGCATTTT.